One and the same sample provided the 4 T cell receptor beta chains below, sequenced in a study of T cell repertoires in cytomegalovirus infection. TCRdb ran MiXCR on the reads and lists one entry per CDR3 protein. The table lists around 350,000 distinct CDR3 sequences, about a sixth of them singletons, with 8.5% to 10% in the top ten. The sample comprised PBMCs. These receptors were taken from a human donor in good health (CMV status not recorded). Some clones in this sample may be carry-over from other donors' samples.

This clonotype was seen ten or more times. This sequence joins TRBV7-2 and TRBJ2-1; no firm D call. CDR3 length equals 15 residues. Germline assignment: CDR1 SGHTA and CDR2 FQGNSA. V was trimmed by 5 bases and J by 2 bases, leaving 13 bases between them. DNA of the CDR3: TGTGCCAGCAGCCTGGACCAAGGCGCCTACAATGAGCAGTTCTTC. It encodes CASSLDQGAYNEQFF.

This chain uses TRBV14 with TRBJ2-3, with 8 bases matching TRBD2. V trimming: 5 bases; J trimming: 1 base; junction bases outside the gene matches: 11. The V gene's germline CDR1 is SGHDN and CDR2 FVKESK. The CDR3 covers 17 residues. The CDR3 DNA follows: TGTGCCAGCAGCTCACCAACTCGCGGGGGGCGCACAGATACGCAGTATTTT. Its translation: CASSSPTRGGRTDTQYF.

The V call is TRBV5-6, the J call TRBJ2-3, with 7 positions matching TRBD2. The CDR3 covers 15 residues. V trimming: 4 bases; J trimming: 2 bases; junction bases outside the gene matches: 7. Germline V gene data show CDR1 as SGHDT and CDR2 as YYEEEE. CDR3 DNA: TGTGCCAGCAGCCCAAACAGCGGGGCCACAGATACGCAGTATTTT. As protein: CASSPNSGATDTQYF.

This clonotype has only a few counts. The chain recombines TRBV28 with TRBJ1-2; D not resolved. V lost 6 bases and J 7 bases, leaving 15 bases between the germline ends. CDR1 and CDR2 (germline): MDHEN, SYDVKM. The CDR3 totals 13 residues. The CDR3 DNA is TGTGCCAGCAGAGTGATTGGGAGCGGTGGCTACACCTTC. It encodes CASRVIGSGGYTF.